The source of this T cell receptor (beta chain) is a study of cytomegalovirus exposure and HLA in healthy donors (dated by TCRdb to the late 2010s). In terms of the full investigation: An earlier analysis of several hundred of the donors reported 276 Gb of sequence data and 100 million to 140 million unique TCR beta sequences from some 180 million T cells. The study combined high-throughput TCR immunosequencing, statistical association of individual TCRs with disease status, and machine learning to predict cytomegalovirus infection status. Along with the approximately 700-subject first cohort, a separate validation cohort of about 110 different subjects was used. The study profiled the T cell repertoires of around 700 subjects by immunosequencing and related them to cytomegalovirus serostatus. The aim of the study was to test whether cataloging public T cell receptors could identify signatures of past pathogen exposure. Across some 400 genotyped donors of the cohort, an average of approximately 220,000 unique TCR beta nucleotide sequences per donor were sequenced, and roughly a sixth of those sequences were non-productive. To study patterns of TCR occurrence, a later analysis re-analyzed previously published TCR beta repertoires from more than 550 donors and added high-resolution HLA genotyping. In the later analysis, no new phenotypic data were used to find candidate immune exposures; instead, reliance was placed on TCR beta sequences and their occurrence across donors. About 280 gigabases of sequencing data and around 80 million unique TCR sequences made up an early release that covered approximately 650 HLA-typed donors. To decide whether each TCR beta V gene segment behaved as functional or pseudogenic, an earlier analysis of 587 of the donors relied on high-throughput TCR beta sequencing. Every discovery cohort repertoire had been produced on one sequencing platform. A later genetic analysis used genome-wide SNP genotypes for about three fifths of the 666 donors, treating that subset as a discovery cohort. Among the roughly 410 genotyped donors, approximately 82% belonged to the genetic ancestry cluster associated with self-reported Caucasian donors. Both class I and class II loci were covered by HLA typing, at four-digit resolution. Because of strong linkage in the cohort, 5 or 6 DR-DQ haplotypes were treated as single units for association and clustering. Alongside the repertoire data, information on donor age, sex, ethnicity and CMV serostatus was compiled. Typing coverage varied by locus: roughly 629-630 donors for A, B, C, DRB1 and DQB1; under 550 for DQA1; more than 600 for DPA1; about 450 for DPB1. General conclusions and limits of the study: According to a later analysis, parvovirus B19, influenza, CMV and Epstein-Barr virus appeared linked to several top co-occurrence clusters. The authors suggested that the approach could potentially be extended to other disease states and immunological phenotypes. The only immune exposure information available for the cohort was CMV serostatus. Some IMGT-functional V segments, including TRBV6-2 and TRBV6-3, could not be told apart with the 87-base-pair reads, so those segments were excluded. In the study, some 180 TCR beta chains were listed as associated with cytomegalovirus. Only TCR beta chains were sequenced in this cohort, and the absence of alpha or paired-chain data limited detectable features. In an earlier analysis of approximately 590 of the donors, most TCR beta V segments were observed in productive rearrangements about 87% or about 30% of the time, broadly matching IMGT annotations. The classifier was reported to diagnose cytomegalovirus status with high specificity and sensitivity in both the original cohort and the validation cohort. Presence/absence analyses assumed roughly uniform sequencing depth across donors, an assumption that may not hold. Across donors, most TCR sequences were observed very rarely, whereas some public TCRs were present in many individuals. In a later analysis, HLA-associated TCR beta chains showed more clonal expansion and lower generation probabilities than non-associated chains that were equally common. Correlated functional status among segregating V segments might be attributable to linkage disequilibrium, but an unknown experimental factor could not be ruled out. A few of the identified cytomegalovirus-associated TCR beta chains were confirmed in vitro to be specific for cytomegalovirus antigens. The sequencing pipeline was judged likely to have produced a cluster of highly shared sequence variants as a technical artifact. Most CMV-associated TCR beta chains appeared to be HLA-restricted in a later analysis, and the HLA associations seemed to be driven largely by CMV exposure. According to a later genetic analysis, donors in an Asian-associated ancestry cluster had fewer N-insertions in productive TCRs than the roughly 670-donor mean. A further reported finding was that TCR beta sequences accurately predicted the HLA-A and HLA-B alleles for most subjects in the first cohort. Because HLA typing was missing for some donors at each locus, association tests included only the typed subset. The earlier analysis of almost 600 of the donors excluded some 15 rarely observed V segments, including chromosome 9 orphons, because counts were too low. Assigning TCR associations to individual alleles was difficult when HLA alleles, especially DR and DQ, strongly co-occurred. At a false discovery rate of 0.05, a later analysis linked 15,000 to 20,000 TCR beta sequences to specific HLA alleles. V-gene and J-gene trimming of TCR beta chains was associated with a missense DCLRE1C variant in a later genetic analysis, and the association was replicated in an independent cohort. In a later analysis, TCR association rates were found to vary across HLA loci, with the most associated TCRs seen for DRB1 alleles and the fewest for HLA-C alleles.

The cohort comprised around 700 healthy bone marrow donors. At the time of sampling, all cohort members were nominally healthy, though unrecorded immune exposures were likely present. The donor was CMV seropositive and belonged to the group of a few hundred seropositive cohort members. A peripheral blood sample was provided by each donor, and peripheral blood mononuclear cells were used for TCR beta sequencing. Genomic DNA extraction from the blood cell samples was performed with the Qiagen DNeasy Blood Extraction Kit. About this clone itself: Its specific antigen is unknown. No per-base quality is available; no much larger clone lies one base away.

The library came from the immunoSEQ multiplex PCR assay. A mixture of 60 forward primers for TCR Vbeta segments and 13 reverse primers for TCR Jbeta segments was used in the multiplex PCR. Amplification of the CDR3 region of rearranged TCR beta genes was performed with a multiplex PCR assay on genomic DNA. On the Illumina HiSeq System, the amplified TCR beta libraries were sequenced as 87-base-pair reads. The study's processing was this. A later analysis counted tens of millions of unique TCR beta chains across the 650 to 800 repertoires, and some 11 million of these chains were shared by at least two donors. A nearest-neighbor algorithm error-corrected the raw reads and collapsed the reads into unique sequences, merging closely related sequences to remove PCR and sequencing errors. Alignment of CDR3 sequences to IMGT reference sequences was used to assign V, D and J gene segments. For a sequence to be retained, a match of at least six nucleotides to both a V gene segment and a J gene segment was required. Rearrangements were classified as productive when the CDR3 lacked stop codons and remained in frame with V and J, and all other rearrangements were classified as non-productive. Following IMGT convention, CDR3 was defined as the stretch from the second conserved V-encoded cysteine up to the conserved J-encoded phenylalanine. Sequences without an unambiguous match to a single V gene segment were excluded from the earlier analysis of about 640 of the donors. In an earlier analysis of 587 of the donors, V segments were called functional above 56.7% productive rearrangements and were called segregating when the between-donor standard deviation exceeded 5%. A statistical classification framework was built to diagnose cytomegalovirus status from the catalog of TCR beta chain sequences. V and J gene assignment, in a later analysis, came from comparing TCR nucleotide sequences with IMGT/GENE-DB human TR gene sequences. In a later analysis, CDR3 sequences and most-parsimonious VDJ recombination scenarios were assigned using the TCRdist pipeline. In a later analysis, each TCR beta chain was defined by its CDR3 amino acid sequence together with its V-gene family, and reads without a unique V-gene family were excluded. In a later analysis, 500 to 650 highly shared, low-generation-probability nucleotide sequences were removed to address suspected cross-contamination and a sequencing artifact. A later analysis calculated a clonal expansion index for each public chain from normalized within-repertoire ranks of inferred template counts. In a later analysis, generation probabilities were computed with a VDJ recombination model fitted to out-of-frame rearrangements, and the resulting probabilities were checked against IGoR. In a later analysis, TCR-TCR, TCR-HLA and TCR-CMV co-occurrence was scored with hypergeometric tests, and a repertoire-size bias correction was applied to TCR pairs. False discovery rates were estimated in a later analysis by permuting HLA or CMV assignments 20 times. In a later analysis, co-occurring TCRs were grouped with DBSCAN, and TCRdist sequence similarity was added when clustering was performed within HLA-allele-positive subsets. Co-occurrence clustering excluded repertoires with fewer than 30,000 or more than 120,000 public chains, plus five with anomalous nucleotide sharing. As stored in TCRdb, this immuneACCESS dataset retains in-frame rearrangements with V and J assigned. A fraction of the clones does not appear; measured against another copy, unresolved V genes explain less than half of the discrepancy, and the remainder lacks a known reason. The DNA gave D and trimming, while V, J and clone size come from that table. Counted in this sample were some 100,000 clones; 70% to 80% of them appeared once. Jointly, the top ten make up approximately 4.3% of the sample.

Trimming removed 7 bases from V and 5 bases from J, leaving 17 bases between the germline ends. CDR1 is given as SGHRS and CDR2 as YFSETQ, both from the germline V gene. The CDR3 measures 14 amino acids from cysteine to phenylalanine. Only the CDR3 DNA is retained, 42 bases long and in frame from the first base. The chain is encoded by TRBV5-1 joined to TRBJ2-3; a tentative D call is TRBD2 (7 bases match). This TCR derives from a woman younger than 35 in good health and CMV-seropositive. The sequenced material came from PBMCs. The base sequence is TGCGCCAGCCTAGACGGGGGGCTAGGAGATACGCAGTATTTT. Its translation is CASLDGGLGDTQYF. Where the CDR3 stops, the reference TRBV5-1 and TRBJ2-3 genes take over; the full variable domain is KAGVTQTPRYLIKTRGQQVTLSCSPISGHRSVSWYQQTPGQGLQFLFEYFSETQRNKGNFPGRFSGRQFSNSRSEMNVSTLELGDSALYLCASLDGGLGDTQYFGPGTRLTVL.